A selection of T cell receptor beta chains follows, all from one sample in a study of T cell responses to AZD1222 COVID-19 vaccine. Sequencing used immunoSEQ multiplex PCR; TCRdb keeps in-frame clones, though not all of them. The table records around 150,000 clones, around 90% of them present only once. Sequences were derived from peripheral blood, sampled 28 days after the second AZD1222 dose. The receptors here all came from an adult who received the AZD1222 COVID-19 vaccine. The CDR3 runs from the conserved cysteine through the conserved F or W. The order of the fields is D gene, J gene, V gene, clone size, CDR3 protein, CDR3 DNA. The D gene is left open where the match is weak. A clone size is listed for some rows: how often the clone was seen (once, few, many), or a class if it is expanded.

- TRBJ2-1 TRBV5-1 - CASSPDNKQSSYNEQFF TGCGCCAGCAGCCCCGATAATAAGCAGAGCTCCTACAATGAGCAGTTCTTC
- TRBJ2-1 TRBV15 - CATSRATPGKGNEQFF TGTGCCACCAGCAGAGCCACCCCGGGAAAGGGCAATGAGCAGTTCTTC
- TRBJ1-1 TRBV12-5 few CASGLGPGRTEAFF TGTGCTAGTGGTTTGGGTCCGGGGCGGACTGAAGCTTTCTTT
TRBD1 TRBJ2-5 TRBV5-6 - CASSWRQGQETQYF TGTGCCAGCAGCTGGAGACAGGGTCAAGAGACCCAGTACTTC
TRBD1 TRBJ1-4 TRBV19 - CASRPRQGLYEKLFF TGTGCCAGTAGGCCTCGACAGGGACTTTATGAAAAACTGTTTTTT
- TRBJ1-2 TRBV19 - CASSPGALNYGYTF TGTGCCAGTAGTCCCGGGGCTCTAAACTATGGCTACACCTTC
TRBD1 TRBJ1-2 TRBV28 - CASLKGARNYGYTF TGTGCCAGCCTTAAGGGGGCGAGAAACTATGGCTACACCTTC
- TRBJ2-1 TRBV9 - CASSVHSLVYNEQFF TGTGCCAGCAGCGTACACAGCTTAGTCTACAATGAGCAGTTCTTC
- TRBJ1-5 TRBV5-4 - CASSNYDQGTQPQHF TGTGCCAGCAGCAACTATGACCAGGGGACCCAGCCCCAGCATTTT
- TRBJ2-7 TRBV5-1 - CASSLSGGRDLWEQYF TGCGCCAGCAGCTTGTCGGGCGGAAGAGACCTCTGGGAGCAGTACTTC
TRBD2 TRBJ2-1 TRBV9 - CASSVPQGLAGNFDEQFF TGTGCCAGCAGCGTACCACAGGGACTAGCGGGAAATTTCGATGAGCAGTTCTTC
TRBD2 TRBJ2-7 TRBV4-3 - CASSVSGSSYEQYF TGCGCCAGCAGCGTAAGCGGGAGCTCCTACGAGCAGTACTTC
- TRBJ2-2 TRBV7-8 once CASSSTGSTGELFF TGTGCCAGCAGCTCTACCGGGTCCACCGGGGAGCTGTTTTTT
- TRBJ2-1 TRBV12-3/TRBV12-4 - CASTLEGAEQFF TGTGCCAGCACCCTGGAGGGGGCTGAGCAGTTCTTC
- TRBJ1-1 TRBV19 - CASIRRTEAFF TGTGCCAGTATTAGGCGCACTGAAGCTTTCTTT
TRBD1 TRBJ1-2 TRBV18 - CASSRLLTGDYGYTF TGTGCCAGCTCACGACTCTTGACAGGGGATTATGGCTACACCTTC
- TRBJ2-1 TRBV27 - CASRSAGGDYNEQFF TGTGCCAGCAGATCGGCCGGTGGGGATTACAATGAGCAGTTCTTC
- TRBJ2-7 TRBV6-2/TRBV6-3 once CASSDGTPDYYEQYF TGTGCCAGCAGTGACGGGACCCCGGACTACTACGAGCAGTACTTC
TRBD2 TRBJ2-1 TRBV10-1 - CASSGTSGSYNEQFF TGCGCCAGCAGTGGGACTAGCGGGAGTTACAATGAGCAGTTCTTC
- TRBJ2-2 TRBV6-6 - CASSYYLKVHGELFF TGTGCCAGCAGTTACTACCTGAAAGTTCACGGGGAGCTGTTTTTT
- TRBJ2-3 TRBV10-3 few CAIWRGGSTDTQYF TGTGCCATCTGGAGGGGCGGTAGCACAGATACGCAGTATTTT
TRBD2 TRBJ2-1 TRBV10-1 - CASSTGTSGSYNEQFF TGCGCCAGCAGTACCGGGACTAGCGGATCCTACAATGAGCAGTTCTTC
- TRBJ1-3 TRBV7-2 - CASSLGNTIYF TGTGCCAGCAGCTTGGGAAACACCATATATTTT
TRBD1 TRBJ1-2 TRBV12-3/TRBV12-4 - CASRTGGGGYTF TGTGCCAGCAGAACAGGGGGCGGTGGCTACACCTTC
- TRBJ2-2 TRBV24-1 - CATSGAGSDAGELFF TGTGCCACCAGTGGCGCGGGGTCAGACGCCGGGGAGCTGTTTTTT
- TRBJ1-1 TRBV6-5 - CASSTFQVNTEAFF TGTGCCAGCAGTACGTTCCAAGTGAACACTGAAGCTTTCTTT
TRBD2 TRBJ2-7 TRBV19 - CASSISSGRYEQYF TGTGCCAGTAGCATTTCGAGCGGGAGATACGAGCAGTACTTC
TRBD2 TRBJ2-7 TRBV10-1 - CASSEVSSGRYREQYF TGCGCCAGCAGTGAGGTATCTAGCGGGAGGTACCGCGAGCAGTACTTC
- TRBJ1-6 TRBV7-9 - CASSPRQPHSPLHF TGTGCCAGCAGCCCCCGTCAGCCGCATTCACCCCTCCACTTT
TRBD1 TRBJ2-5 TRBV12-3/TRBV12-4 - CASIRTGQETQYF TGTGCCAGCATAAGGACAGGCCAAGAGACCCAGTACTTC
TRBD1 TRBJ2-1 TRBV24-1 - CATSDWGTGQSNEQFF TGTGCCACCAGTGATTGGGGGACAGGGCAATCCAATGAGCAGTTCTTC
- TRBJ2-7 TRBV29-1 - CSVGVRTVSYEQYF TGCAGCGTGGGAGTCCGGACGGTCTCCTACGAGCAGTACTTC
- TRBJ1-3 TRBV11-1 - CASSLAHQAPSGNTIYF TGTGCCAGCAGCTTAGCCCACCAGGCCCCCTCTGGAAACACCATATATTTT
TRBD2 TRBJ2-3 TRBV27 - CASLGLAGGPNTQYF TGTGCCAGCCTGGGACTAGCGGGAGGGCCGAATACGCAGTATTTT
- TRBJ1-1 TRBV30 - CAWRVQGFTEAFF TGTGCCTGGAGGGTCCAGGGTTTCACTGAAGCTTTCTTT
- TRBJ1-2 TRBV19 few CATNNYGYTF TGTGCCACCAACAACTATGGCTACACCTTC
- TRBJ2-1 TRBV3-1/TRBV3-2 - CASSQVRLVGYNEQFF TGTGCCAGCAGCCAAGTGAGGCTAGTCGGATACAATGAGCAGTTCTTC
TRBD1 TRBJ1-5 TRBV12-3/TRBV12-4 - CASSSQGVRPQHF TGTGCCAGCAGCTCACAGGGGGTTAGGCCCCAGCATTTT
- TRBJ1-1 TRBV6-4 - CASSVKGFKAFF TGTGCCAGCAGTGTGAAAGGATTCAAAGCTTTCTTT
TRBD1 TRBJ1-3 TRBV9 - CASREGAGGESGNTIYF TGTGCCAGCCGCGAGGGGGCAGGGGGCGAGTCTGGAAACACCATATATTTT
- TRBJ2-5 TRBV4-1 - CASSQDIGGVETQYF TGCGCCAGCAGCCAAGATATCGGGGGCGTAGAGACCCAGTACTTC
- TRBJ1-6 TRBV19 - CASSIEGIDNSPLHF TGTGCCAGTAGTATTGAAGGGATCGATAATTCACCCCTCCACTTT
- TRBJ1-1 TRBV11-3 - CASSFGANTEAFF TGTGCCAGCAGCTTCGGGGCGAACACTGAAGCTTTCTTT
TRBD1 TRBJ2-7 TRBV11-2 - CASSGTDSYEQYF TGTGCCAGCAGTGGGACAGATAGCTACGAGCAGTACTTC
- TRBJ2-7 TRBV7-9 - CASSFSADFQEEQYF TGTGCCAGCAGCTTCAGTGCTGACTTTCAGGAAGAGCAGTACTTC
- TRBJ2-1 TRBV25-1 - CASSGTNSAVGNEQFF TGTGCCAGCAGTGGGACCAATTCGGCCGTGGGAAATGAGCAGTTCTTC
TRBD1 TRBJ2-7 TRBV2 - CASSEAGTGGTEQYF TGTGCCAGCAGTGAGGCCGGGACAGGGGGTACCGAGCAGTACTTC
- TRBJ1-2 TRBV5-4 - CASSLEQGYGYTF TGTGCCAGCAGCTTGGAACAGGGTTACGGCTACACCTTC
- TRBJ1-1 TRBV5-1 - CASSLQSDTEAFF TGCGCCAGCAGCCTCCAATCCGACACTGAAGCTTTCTTT
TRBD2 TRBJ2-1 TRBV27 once CASSIPLLAGGRYNEQFF TGTGCCAGCAGTATACCCCTCTTAGCGGGAGGACGGTACAATGAGCAGTTCTTC
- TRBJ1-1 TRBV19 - CASRVQGANTEAFF TGTGCCAGTAGAGTCCAGGGTGCGAACACTGAAGCTTTCTTT
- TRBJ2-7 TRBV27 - CASRRQTREQYF TGTGCCAGCAGACGACAGACCCGCGAGCAGTACTTC